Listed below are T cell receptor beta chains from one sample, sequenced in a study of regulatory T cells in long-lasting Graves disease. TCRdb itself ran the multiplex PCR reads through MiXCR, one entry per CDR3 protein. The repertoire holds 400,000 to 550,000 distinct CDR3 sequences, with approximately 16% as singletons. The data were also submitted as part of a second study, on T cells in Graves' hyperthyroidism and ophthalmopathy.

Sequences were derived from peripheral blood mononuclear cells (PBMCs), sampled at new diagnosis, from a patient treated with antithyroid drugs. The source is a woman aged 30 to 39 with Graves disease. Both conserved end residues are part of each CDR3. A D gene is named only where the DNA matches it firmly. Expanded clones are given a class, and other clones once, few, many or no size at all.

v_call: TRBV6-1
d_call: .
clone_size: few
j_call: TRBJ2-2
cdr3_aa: CASTEWGARAGELFF
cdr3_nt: TGTGCCAGCACTGAGTGGGGGGCCCGGGCCGGGGAGCTGTTTTTT

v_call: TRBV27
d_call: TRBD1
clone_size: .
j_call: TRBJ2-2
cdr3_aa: CASSPRNRQGVTGELFF
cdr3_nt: TGTGCCAGCAGTCCGAGAAACAGACAGGGGGTCACCGGGGAGCTGTTTTTT

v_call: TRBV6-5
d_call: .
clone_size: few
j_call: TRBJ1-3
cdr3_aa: CASSSSPRSSAIYF
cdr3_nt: TGTGCCAGCAGTTCCTCGCCCCGCTCCAGCGCCATATATTTT

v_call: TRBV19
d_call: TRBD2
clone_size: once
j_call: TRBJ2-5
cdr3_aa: CASSIGTSGDEETQYF
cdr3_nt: TGTGCCAGTAGTATCGGGACTAGCGGAGATGAAGAGACCCAGTACTTC

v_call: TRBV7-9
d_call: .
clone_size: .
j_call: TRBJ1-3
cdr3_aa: CASSLSTAVGGRGNTIYF
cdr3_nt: TGTGCCAGCAGTCTCTCCACCGCGGTCGGCGGAAGAGGAAACACCATATATTTT

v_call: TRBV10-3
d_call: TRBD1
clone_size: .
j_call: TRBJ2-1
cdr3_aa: CAISEFGQGSGNEQFF
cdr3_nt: TGTGCCATCAGTGAGTTTGGACAGGGGTCGGGGAATGAGCAGTTCTTC

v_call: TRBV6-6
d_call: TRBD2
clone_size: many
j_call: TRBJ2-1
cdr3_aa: CASSYSGASGYNEQFF
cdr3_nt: TGTGCCAGCAGTTACTCGGGGGCTAGCGGGTACAATGAGCAGTTCTTC

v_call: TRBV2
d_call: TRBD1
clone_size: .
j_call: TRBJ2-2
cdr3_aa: CASGDRVTGELFF
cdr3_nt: TGTGCCAGCGGGGACAGGGTCACCGGGGAGCTGTTTTTT

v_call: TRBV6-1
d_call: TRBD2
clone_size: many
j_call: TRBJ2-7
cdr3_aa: CASSDVGSGSFYEQYF
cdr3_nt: TGTGCCAGCAGTGACGTGGGTAGCGGGAGTTTTTACGAGCAGTACTTC

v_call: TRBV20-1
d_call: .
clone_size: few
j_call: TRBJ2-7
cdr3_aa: CSAPRGDEQYF
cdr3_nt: TGCAGTGCGCCAAGGGGGGACGAGCAGTACTTC

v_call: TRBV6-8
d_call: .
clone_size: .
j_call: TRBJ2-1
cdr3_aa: CASSYSRYPGRNEQFF
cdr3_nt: TGTGCCAGCAGTTACTCGAGGTACCCCGGGCGCAATGAGCAGTTCTTC

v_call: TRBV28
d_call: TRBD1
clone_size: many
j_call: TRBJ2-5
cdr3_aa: CASSLSEGQGQETQYF
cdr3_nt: TGTGCCAGCAGTTTATCGGAGGGACAGGGACAAGAGACCCAGTACTTC

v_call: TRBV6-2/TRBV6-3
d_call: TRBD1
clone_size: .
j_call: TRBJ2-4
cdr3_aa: CATLGQGLAKNIQYF
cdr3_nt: TGTGCCACCCTCGGACAGGGGCTAGCCAAAAACATTCAGTACTTC

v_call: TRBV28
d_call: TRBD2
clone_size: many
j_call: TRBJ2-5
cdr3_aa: CASSLSSGSIETQYF
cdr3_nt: TGTGCCAGCAGTTTATCTAGCGGGAGTATAGAGACCCAGTACTTC

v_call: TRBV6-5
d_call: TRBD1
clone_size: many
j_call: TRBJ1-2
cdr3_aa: CASSYTRQGEVVGYGYTF
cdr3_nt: TGTGCCAGCAGTTACACCCGACAGGGGGAGGTTGTGGGCTATGGCTACACCTTC

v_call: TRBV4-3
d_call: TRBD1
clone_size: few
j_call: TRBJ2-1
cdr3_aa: CASSQDWQGAGLGQFF
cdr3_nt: TGCGCCAGCAGCCAAGATTGGCAGGGGGCTGGTTTGGGGCAGTTCTTC

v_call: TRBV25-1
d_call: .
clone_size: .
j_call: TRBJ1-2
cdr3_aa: CASSEEGWGYGYTF
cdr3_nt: TGTGCCAGCAGTGAAGAGGGTTGGGGCTATGGCTACACCTTC

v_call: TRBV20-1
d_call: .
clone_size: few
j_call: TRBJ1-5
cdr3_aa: CSARRGDGQPQHF
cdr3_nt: TGCAGTGCTAGGAGGGGGGACGGTCAGCCCCAGCATTTT

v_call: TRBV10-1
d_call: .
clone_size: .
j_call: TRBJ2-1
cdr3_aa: CASSDSGAGEQFF
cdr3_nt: TGCGCCAGCAGTGACTCGGGGGCCGGGGAGCAGTTCTTC

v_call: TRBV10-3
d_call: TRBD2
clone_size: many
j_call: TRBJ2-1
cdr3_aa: CAISDEFWTSGRAGNSYNEQFF
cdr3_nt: TGTGCCATCAGTGACGAGTTCTGGACTAGCGGGAGGGCGGGAAACTCCTACAATGAGCAGTTCTTC

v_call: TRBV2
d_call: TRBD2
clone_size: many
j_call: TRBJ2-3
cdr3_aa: CASRGTSGNTDTQYF
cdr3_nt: TGTGCCAGCAGGGGGACTAGCGGAAACACAGATACGCAGTATTTT

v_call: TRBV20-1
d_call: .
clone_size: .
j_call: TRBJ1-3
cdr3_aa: CSANSQSGNTTYF
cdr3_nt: TGCAGTGCTAATAGCCAATCCGGAAACACCACATATTTT

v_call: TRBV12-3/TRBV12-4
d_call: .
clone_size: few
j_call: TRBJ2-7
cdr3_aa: CASSWSGQPRYEQYF
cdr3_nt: TGTGCCAGCAGCTGGTCTGGACAGCCTCGATACGAGCAGTACTTC